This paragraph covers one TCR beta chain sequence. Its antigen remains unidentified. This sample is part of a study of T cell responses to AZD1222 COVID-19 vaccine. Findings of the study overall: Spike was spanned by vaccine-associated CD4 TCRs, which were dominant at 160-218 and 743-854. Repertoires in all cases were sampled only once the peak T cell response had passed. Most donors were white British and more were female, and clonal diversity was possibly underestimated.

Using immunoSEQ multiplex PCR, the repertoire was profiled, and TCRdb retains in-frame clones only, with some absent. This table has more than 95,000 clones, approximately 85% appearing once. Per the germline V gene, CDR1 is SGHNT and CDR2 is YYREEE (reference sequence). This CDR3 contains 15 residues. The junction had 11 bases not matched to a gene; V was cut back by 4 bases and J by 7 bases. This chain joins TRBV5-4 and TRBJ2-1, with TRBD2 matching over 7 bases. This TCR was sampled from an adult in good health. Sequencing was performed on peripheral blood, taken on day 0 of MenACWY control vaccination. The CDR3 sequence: CASSPGAGPSNEQFF. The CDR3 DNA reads TGTGCCAGCAGCCCCGGAGCGGGGCCGAGTAATGAGCAGTTCTTC.